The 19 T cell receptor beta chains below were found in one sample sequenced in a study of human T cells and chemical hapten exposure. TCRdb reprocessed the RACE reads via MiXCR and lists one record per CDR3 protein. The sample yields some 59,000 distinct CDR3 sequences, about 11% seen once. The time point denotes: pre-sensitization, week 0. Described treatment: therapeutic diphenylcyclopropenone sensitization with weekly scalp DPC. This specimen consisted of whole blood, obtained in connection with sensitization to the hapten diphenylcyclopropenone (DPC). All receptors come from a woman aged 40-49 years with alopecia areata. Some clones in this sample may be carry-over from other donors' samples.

For the CDR3, the DNA is TGTGCCAGCAGCTTACCGGGACATGGAGGGAATCAGCCCCAGCATTTT. Encoded protein: CASSLPGHGGNQPQHF. The J gene is TRBJ1-5, the V gene TRBV2; tentatively, D is TRBD1 (6 bases). The V and J ends lost 6 bases and 4 bases respectively, with 19 bases between them. CDR1 and CDR2 from the germline V gene are SNHLY and FYNNEI. This CDR3 has 16 amino acids.

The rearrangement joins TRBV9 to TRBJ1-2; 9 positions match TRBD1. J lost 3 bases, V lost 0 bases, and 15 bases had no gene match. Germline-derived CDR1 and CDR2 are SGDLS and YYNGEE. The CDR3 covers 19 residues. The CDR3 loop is CASSVDPTPGQGADYGYTF. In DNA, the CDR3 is TGTGCCAGCAGCGTAGACCCGACGCCGGGACAGGGAGCAGACTATGGCTACACCTTC.

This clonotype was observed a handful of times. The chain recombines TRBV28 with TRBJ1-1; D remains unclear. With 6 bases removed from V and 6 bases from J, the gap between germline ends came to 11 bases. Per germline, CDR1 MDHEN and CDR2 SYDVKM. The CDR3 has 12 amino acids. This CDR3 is CASSRGWAEAFF. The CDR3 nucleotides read TGTGCCAGCAGCCGCGGGTGGGCTGAAGCTTTCTTT.

This CDR3 reads CSARGGWTPSYNEQFF. The CDR3 coding sequence is TGCAGTGCTAGAGGGGGTTGGACGCCTAGCTACAATGAGCAGTTCTTC. This rearrangement joins TRBV20-1 to TRBJ2-1; unclear D gene. The germline V gene has CDR1 DFQATT and CDR2 SNEGSKA (reference sequence). Trimming cost V 1 base and J 3 bases, with 16 bases left between them. CDR3 size: 16 residues.

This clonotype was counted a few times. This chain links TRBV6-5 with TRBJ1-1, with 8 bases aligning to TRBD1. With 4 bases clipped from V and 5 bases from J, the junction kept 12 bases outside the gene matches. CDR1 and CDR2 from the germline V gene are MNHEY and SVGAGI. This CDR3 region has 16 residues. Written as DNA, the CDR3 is TGTGCCAGCAGTTCCTCCGACAGGGGATGGAGGACTGAAGCTTTCTTT. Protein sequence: CASSSSDRGWRTEAFF.

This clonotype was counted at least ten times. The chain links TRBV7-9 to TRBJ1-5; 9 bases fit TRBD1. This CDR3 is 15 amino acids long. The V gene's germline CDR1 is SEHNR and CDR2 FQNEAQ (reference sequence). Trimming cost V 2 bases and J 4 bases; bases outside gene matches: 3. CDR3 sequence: CASSLRGTGNQPQHF. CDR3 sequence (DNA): TGTGCCAGCAGCTTACGAGGGACAGGGAATCAGCCCCAGCATTTT. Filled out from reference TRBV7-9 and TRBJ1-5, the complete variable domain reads DTGVSQNPRHKITKRGQNVTFRCDPISEHNRLYWYRQTLGQGPEFLTYFQNEAQLEKSRLLSDRFSAERPKGSFSTLEIQRTEQGDSAMYLCASSLRGTGNQPQHFGDGTRLSIL.

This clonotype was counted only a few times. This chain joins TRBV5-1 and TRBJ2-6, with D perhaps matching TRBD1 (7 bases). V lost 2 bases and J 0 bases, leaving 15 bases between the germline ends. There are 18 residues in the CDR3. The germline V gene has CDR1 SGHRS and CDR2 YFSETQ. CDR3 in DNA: TGCGCCAGCAGCTTCCCCCAGGGGGGCGGCTCTGGGGCCAACGTCCTGACTTTC. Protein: CASSFPQGGGSGANVLTF.

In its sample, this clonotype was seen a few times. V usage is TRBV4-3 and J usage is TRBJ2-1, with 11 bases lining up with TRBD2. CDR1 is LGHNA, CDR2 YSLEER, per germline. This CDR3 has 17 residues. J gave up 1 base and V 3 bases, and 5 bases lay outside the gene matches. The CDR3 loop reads CASSQALAGGSYNEQFF. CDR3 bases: TGCGCCAGCAGCCAGGCCTTAGCGGGGGGGTCCTACAATGAGCAGTTCTTC.

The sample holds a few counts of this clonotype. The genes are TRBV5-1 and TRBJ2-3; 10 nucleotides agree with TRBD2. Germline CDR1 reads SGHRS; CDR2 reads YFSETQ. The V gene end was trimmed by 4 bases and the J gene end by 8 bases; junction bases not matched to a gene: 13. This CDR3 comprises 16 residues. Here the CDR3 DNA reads TGCGCCAGCAGCAAGGACGCTAGCGGGAGTATAGGTACGCAGTATTTT. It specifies CASSKDASGSIGTQYF.

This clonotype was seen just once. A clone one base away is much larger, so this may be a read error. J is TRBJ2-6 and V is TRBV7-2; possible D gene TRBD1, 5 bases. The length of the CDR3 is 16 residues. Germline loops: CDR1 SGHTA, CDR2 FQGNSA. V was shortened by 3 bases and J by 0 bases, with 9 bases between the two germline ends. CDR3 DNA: TGTGCCAGCAGCTTCAGGGCGAGCTCTGGGGCCAACGTCCTGACTTTC. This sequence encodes CASSFRASSGANVLTF.

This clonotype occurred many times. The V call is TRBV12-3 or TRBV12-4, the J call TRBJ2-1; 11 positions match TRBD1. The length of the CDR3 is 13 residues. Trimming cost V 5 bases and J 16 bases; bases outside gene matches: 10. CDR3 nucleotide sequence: TGTGCCAGCAGTGTACCGGGACAGGGGGTCCCCTTCTTC. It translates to CASSVPGQGVPFF.

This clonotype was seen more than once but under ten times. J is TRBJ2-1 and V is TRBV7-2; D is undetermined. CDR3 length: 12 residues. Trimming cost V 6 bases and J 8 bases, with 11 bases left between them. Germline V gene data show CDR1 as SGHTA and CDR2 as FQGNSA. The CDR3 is CASSNFFDEQFF. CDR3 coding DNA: TGTGCCAGCAGTAACTTCTTCGATGAGCAGTTCTTC.

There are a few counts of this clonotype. CDR3 amino acids: CASSTTRLSNEQFF. CDR3 coding DNA: TGTGCCAGCAGTACAACAAGACTGAGCAATGAGCAGTTCTTC. This chain joins TRBV2 and TRBJ2-1; unclear D gene. This CDR3 region has 14 residues. The ends were cut back, 5 bases at V and 6 bases at J, with 14 bases in the middle. Germline V lookup: CDR1 SNHLY, CDR2 FYNNEI.

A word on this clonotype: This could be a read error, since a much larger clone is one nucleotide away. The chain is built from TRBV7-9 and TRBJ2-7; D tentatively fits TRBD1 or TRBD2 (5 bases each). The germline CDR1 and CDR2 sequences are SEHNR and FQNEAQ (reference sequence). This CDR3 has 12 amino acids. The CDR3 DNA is TGTGCCAGCAGCTTATCAATGGGGGAGCATTACTTC. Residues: CASSLSMGEHYF.

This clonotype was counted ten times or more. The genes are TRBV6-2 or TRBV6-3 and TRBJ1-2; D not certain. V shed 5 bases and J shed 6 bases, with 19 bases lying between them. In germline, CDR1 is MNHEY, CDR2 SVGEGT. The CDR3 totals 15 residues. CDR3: CASSDTHRVGNGYTF. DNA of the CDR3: TGTGCCAGCAGTGACACCCACCGGGTGGGGAATGGCTACACCTTC.

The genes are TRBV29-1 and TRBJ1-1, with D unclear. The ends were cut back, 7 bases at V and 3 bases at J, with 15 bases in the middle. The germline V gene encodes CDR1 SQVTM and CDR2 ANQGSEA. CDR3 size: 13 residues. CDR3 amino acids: CSGSQKEDTEAFF. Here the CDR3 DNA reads TGCAGCGGAAGCCAGAAGGAGGACACTGAAGCTTTCTTT.

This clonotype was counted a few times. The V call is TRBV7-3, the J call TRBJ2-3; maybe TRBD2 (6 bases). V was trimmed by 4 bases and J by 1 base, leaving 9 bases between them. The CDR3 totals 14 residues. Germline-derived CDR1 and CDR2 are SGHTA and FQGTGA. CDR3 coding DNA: TGTGCCAGCAGCTCGCGGGGCCGCACAGATACGCAGTATTTT. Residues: CASSSRGRTDTQYF. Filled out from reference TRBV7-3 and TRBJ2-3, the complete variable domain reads GAGVSQTPSNKVTEKGKYVELRCDPISGHTALYWYRQSLGQGPEFLIYFQGTGAADDSGLPNDRFFAVRPEGSVSTLKIQRTERGDSAVYLCASSSRGRTDTQYFGPGTRLTVL.

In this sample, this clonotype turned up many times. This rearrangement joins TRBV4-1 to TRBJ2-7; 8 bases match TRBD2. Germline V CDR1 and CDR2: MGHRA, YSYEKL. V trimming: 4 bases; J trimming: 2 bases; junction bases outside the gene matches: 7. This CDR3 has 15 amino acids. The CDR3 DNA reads TGCGCCAGCAGCCCCCAAGAGCGGGGGCCCTACGAGCAGTACTTC. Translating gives CASSPQERGPYEQYF.

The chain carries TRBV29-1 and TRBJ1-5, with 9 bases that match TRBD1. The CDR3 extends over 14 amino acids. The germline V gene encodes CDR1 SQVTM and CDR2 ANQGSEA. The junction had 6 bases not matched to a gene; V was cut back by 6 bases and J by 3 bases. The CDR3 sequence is CSVGDRDINQPQHF. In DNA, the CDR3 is TGCAGCGTCGGGGACAGGGACATCAATCAGCCCCAGCATTTT.